Listed below are T cell receptor beta chains from one sample, sequenced in a study of cytomegalovirus exposure and HLA in healthy donors. Produced via immunoSEQ multiplex PCR; TCRdb's table is partial and in-frame only. Here the sample spans under 110,000 clones, approximately 74% being singletons. Specimen: PBMCs. Receptors were obtained from a woman aged 35 to 49 in good health and CMV-seronegative. Both conserved end residues are part of each CDR3. The order of the fields is J gene, clone size, V gene, D gene, CDR3 DNA, CDR3 protein. The D gene is left open where the match is weak. Some rows have no size entry. The others give once, few or many, or a class for an expanded clone.

TRBJ1-1	NA	TRBV6-5	NA	TGTGCCAGCAGTTACCGAGGTAGGAACACTGAAGCTTTCTTT	CASSYRGRNTEAFF
TRBJ2-5	NA	TRBV19	NA	TGTGCCAGTAGTATACAACTCCGCCAAGAGACCCAGTACTTC	CASSIQLRQETQYF
TRBJ2-3	few	TRBV11-3	NA	TGTGCCAGCAGCTTAGGCGGCTCAGATACGCAGTATTTT	CASSLGGSDTQYF
TRBJ1-5	NA	TRBV7-9	TRBD1	TGTTCCAGCAGCTTAGAGGGGGCTGGGCAGCCCCAGCATTTT	CSSSLEGAGQPQHF
TRBJ2-7	NA	TRBV7-9	TRBD2	TGTGCCAGCAGCTTAGGAGCGGGGCAGTATTACGAGCAGTACTTC	CASSLGAGQYYEQYF
TRBJ2-1	few	TRBV9	NA	TGTGCCAGCAGCGTAGGCGGCGGTACTGCCTACAATGAGCAGTTCTTC	CASSVGGGTAYNEQFF
TRBJ2-2	medium-sized	TRBV4-2	TRBD2	TGTGCCAGCAGCCAAGGACTAGCGGGAGCCGGGGAGCTGTTTTTT	CASSQGLAGAGELFF
TRBJ2-1	NA	TRBV27	TRBD1	TGTGCCAGCAGCCTGGGACAGGGGTACCATGAGCAGTTCTTC	CASSLGQGYHEQFF
TRBJ1-2	NA	TRBV30	TRBD1	TGTGCCTGGAGTGTGGGGGACAGGGACTATGGCTACACCTTC	CAWSVGDRDYGYTF
TRBJ2-3	NA	TRBV7-6	NA	TGTGCCAGCAGCTTAGCGGCAGGAAGCACAGATACGCAGTATTTT	CASSLAAGSTDTQYF
TRBJ2-1	NA	TRBV28	NA	TGTGCCAGCAGTTTAGATGTGTCAGGGTCATACAATGAGCAGTTCTTC	CASSLDVSGSYNEQFF
TRBJ1-4	NA	TRBV6-5	TRBD1	TGTGCCAGCAGTGAGGACAGGGTCCGAGAAAAACTGTTTTTT	CASSEDRVREKLFF
TRBJ1-2	NA	TRBV27	NA	TGTGCCAGCAGTTCATTCGTCGGCTATGGCTACACCTTC	CASSSFVGYGYTF
TRBJ2-2	NA	TRBV21-1	NA	TGTGCCAGCGGAGGCCCCCGACCTCCGGGACAGGTTGTTTCCGGGGAGCTGTTTTTT	CASGGPRPPGQVVSGELFF
TRBJ2-7	NA	TRBV4-1	TRBD2	TGCGCCAGCAGCATAGGGACTAGCGGCTCCTACGAGCAGTACTTC	CASSIGTSGSYEQYF
TRBJ2-2	NA	TRBV28	NA	TGTGCCAGCAATTTGGGGGCAGGACGGACCGGGGAGCTGTTTTTT	CASNLGAGRTGELFF
TRBJ2-1	NA	TRBV14	NA	TGTGCCAGCAGCCCCTCTAGTCCTTACAATGAGCAGTTCTTC	CASSPSSPYNEQFF
TRBJ1-2	NA	TRBV4-3	NA	TGCGCCAGCAGCCAAGTAGGTGGGGGAGGGCATCCATATGGCTACACCTTC	CASSQVGGGGHPYGYTF
TRBJ1-2	NA	TRBV18	NA	TGTGCCAGCTCACGACGGGAGGGGAACTATGGCTACACCTTC	CASSRREGNYGYTF
TRBJ2-2	few	TRBV19	TRBD1	TGTGCCAGTAGTCCTGGACAGGGAGCCGGGGAGCTGTTTTTT	CASSPGQGAGELFF
TRBJ2-7	few	TRBV19	NA	TGTGCCAGTAGTATAGCCCCCCAGGGCAGGTACGAGCAGTACTTC	CASSIAPQGRYEQYF
TRBJ1-2	NA	TRBV7-9	TRBD1	TGTGCCAGCAGCCGTAGGGACAGCGAAACAGGAGGCTACACCTTC	CASSRRDSETGGYTF